These 3 T cell receptor beta chains share one sample of origin, sequenced in a study of spatial heterogeneity in lung cancer. Documented time point: sample taken at primary tumor resection. TCRs were sequenced from unsorted whole RNA of tumor, nontumor lung or PBMC. From the 5' RACE reads, TCRdb called clonotypes with MiXCR, one entry per CDR3 protein. The data hold around 40,000 distinct CDR3 sequences, with under 7% observed a single time. Source: PBMCs, taken at surgery. All receptors derive from a male donor with early-stage non-small cell lung cancer.

This clonotype was recorded many times. The gene calls are TRBV27 and TRBJ1-4, with TRBD1 matching 8 bases. The V segment lost 6 bases and the J segment 0 bases; nucleotides outside the gene matches: 3. Per germline, CDR1 MNHEY and CDR2 SMNVEV (reference sequence). The CDR3 has 15 residues. The CDR3 bases are TGTGCCAGCAGACGGACAGGGACAACTAATGAAAAACTGTTTTTT. Its protein is CASRRTGTTNEKLFF.

This clonotype was detected a few times. The V gene is TRBV12-3 or TRBV12-4, the J gene TRBJ2-5; a possible D gene is TRBD1 (5 bases). The V end lost 5 bases, the J end lost 1 base, and 11 bases lay between the germline ends. The CDR3 length is 14 residues. Here the CDR3 DNA reads TGTGCCAGCAGTCGCAGGGTGCCCCAAGAGACCCAGTACTTC. Amino acid sequence: CASSRRVPQETQYF.

V is TRBV5-4 and J is TRBJ2-7; 8 bases match TRBD1. Germline V lookup: CDR1 SGHNT, CDR2 YYREEE (reference sequence). CDR3 length: 15 amino acids. Trimming removed 1 base from V and 6 bases from J; junction bases left unmatched: 9. The DNA for the CDR3 is TGTGCCAGCAGCTTGCCCGGACAGGGTTGGGGCGAGCAGTACTTC. Residues: CASSLPGQGWGEQYF.